The rows below give T cell receptor beta chains drawn from one sample of a study of shared clonotypes between healthy human individuals. Profiling relied on immunoSEQ multiplex PCR, and the TCRdb table lists in-frame clones only, not all of them. The data contain about 2.1 million clones, just over 90% of them singletons. Sequencing was performed on naive CD8+ T cells from PBMCs. The source is a man between 18 and 29 years old in good health. Some clones in this sample may be carry-over from other donors' samples. Each CDR3 is given with its conserved first and last residue. D genes are given only for firm matches. Clone size is given for some rows only: seen once, a few or many times, or a class if the clone is expanded.

V: TRBV28
D: .
size: .
J: TRBJ1-1
CDR3: CASSLYGKMNTEAFF
DNA: TGTGCCAGCAGTTTATATGGGAAAATGAACACTGAAGCTTTCTTT

V: TRBV7-9
D: .
size: .
J: TRBJ2-1
CDR3: CASSDGSYNEQFF
DNA: TGTGCCAGCAGCGACGGGAGTTACAATGAGCAGTTCTTC

V: TRBV27
D: .
size: .
J: TRBJ2-1
CDR3: CASCGGTSSYNEQFF
DNA: TGTGCCAGCTGTGGCGGGACAAGCTCCTACAATGAGCAGTTCTTC

V: TRBV10-3
D: .
size: .
J: TRBJ2-7
CDR3: CAISGTSGAEQYF
DNA: TGTGCCATCAGCGGGACCTCAGGCGCCGAGCAGTACTTC

V: TRBV4-3
D: .
size: .
J: TRBJ2-2
CDR3: CASSQGISGELFF
DNA: TGCGCCAGCAGCCAAGGTATCTCCGGGGAGCTGTTTTTT

V: TRBV11-1
D: TRBD2
size: .
J: TRBJ2-1
CDR3: CASSLTGLAGFGNEQFF
DNA: TGTGCCAGCAGCTTAACGGGACTAGCGGGATTTGGCAATGAGCAGTTCTTC

V: TRBV7-3
D: TRBD1
size: once
J: TRBJ1-1
CDR3: CASSLMGQGAGNTEAFF
DNA: TGTGCCAGCAGCTTAATGGGGCAGGGGGCAGGGAACACTGAAGCTTTCTTT

V: TRBV27
D: .
size: .
J: TRBJ1-4
CDR3: CASSLLVDREKLFF
DNA: TGTGCCAGCAGTTTACTGGTGGACCGGGAAAAACTGTTTTTT

V: TRBV9
D: .
size: .
J: TRBJ1-5
CDR3: CASSGASSNQPQHF
DNA: TGTGCCAGCAGCGGGGCCTCCAGCAATCAGCCCCAGCATTTT

V: TRBV7-9
D: TRBD2
size: .
J: TRBJ2-3
CDR3: CASSPTGLGASDTQYF
DNA: TGTGCCAGCAGCCCTACGGGACTAGGGGCATCAGATACGCAGTATTTT

V: TRBV7-9
D: TRBD1
size: .
J: TRBJ1-2
CDR3: CASSLGDRAFYGYTF
DNA: TGTGCCAGCAGCTTGGGGGACAGGGCTTTCTATGGCTACACCTTC

V: TRBV9
D: TRBD1
size: .
J: TRBJ2-3
CDR3: CASSPGQGADTQYF
DNA: TGTGCCAGCAGCCCAGGACAGGGGGCGGATACGCAGTATTTT

V: TRBV5-1
D: .
size: .
J: TRBJ2-1
CDR3: CASSSDRTSIYNEQFF
DNA: TGCGCCAGCAGCTCGGACAGAACCTCCATTTACAATGAGCAGTTCTTC

V: TRBV5-4
D: .
size: .
J: TRBJ2-7
CDR3: CASTDRDGTYEQYF
DNA: TGTGCCAGCACTGACCGGGACGGAACCTACGAGCAGTACTTC

V: TRBV28
D: .
size: .
J: TRBJ2-2
CDR3: CASRLPRGANTGELFF
DNA: TGTGCCAGCAGATTGCCCAGGGGAGCGAACACCGGGGAGCTGTTTTTT

V: TRBV7-2
D: TRBD1
size: .
J: TRBJ2-7
CDR3: CASSLSPGGYEQYF
DNA: TGTGCCAGCAGCTTAAGTCCAGGGGGCTACGAGCAGTACTTC

V: TRBV19
D: .
size: once
J: TRBJ1-5
CDR3: CASSIGTGGSNQPQHF
DNA: TGTGCCAGTAGTATAGGAACCGGTGGCAGCAATCAGCCCCAGCATTTT

V: TRBV11-2
D: .
size: .
J: TRBJ2-1
CDR3: CASSAAYPAWDEQFF
DNA: TGTGCCAGCAGCGCGGCTTACCCGGCCTGGGATGAGCAGTTCTTC

V: TRBV7-2
D: .
size: .
J: TRBJ1-1
CDR3: CASSLRAGRAFF
DNA: TGTGCCAGCAGCTTACGGGCAGGGAGAGCTTTCTTT

V: TRBV30
D: .
size: .
J: TRBJ1-1
CDR3: CAWSVLNAEAFF
DNA: TGTGCCTGGAGCGTACTCAATGCTGAAGCTTTCTTT

V: TRBV25-1
D: .
size: .
J: TRBJ1-3
CDR3: CASSGTGSGNTIYF
DNA: TGTGCCAGCAGTGGAACAGGGTCCGGAAACACCATATATTTT

V: TRBV25-1
D: .
size: .
J: TRBJ2-7
CDR3: CASKLGGRYEQYF
DNA: TGTGCCAGCAAATTGGGGGGTCGGTACGAGCAGTACTTC

V: TRBV5-5
D: TRBD1
size: .
J: TRBJ1-2
CDR3: CASSFNRGAYGYTF
DNA: TGTGCCAGCAGCTTTAACAGGGGGGCCTATGGCTACACCTTC

V: TRBV7-9
D: TRBD2
size: .
J: TRBJ2-1
CDR3: CASSSAGGFYNEQFF
DNA: TGTGCCAGCAGCTCGGCGGGAGGGTTCTACAATGAGCAGTTCTTC

V: TRBV7-8
D: .
size: .
J: TRBJ2-1
CDR3: CASSLELSGGLKNEQFF
DNA: TGTGCCAGCAGCTTAGAACTATCAGGAGGACTAAAGAATGAGCAGTTCTTC

V: TRBV15
D: .
size: .
J: TRBJ2-7
CDR3: CATSSHDSARYEQYF
DNA: TGTGCCACCAGCAGCCACGACTCGGCACGTTACGAGCAGTACTTC

V: TRBV7-9
D: .
size: .
J: TRBJ1-1
CDR3: CASSLGARTEAFF
DNA: TGTGCCAGCAGCTTGGGGGCGCGTACTGAAGCTTTCTTT

V: TRBV7-9
D: .
size: .
J: TRBJ1-1
CDR3: CASSSRLNTEAFF
DNA: TGTGCCAGCAGCTCTCGGCTGAACACTGAAGCTTTCTTT

V: TRBV9
D: .
size: .
J: TRBJ1-4
CDR3: CASSADGVREKLFF
DNA: TGTGCCAGCAGCGCCGACGGCGTTAGGGAAAAACTGTTTTTT

V: TRBV7-9
D: .
size: .
J: TRBJ1-4
CDR3: CASSTTSPTPGEKLFF
DNA: TGTGCCAGCAGCACTACCTCTCCCACCCCAGGCGAAAAACTGTTTTTT

V: TRBV19
D: .
size: .
J: TRBJ1-5
CDR3: CASSSNEEVQPQHF
DNA: TGTGCCAGTAGTTCTAATGAGGAAGTTCAGCCCCAGCATTTT

V: TRBV27
D: .
size: .
J: TRBJ2-7
CDR3: CASSLVFKAYEQYF
DNA: TGTGCCAGCAGCCTAGTCTTCAAGGCCTACGAGCAGTACTTC

V: TRBV27
D: TRBD2
size: .
J: TRBJ2-1
CDR3: CASSPRTSGNHNEQFF
DNA: TGTGCCAGCAGTCCGCGGACTAGCGGGAACCACAATGAGCAGTTCTTC

V: TRBV7-3
D: TRBD1
size: .
J: TRBJ2-2
CDR3: CASSPVRQGVSGELFF
DNA: TGTGCCAGCAGCCCGGTCCGGCAGGGGGTTAGCGGGGAGCTGTTTTTT

V: TRBV10-1
D: TRBD1
size: .
J: TRBJ2-2
CDR3: CATSTGALNTGELFF
DNA: TGCGCCACATCGACAGGGGCCCTAAACACCGGGGAGCTGTTTTTT

V: TRBV27
D: TRBD2
size: .
J: TRBJ2-4
CDR3: CASSLTGTSRNIQYF
DNA: TGTGCCAGCAGTCTGACCGGGACTAGCCGGAACATTCAGTACTTC

V: TRBV27
D: TRBD2
size: .
J: TRBJ2-7
CDR3: CASTSGTSGRPEQYF
DNA: TGTGCCAGCACCTCCGGGACTAGCGGGAGGCCCGAGCAGTACTTC

V: TRBV6-1
D: .
size: .
J: TRBJ2-7
CDR3: CASTGVVGNYEQYF
DNA: TGTGCCAGCACGGGGGTGGTAGGCAACTACGAGCAGTACTTC

V: TRBV9
D: .
size: .
J: TRBJ2-7
CDR3: CASSLASSYEQYF
DNA: TGTGCCAGCAGTCTGGCGTCCTCCTACGAGCAGTACTTC

V: TRBV27
D: .
size: once
J: TRBJ2-7
CDR3: CASSLGRSGRGNYEQYF
DNA: TGTGCCAGCAGCCTCGGAAGATCGGGGCGCGGGAACTACGAGCAGTACTTC

V: TRBV11-2
D: .
size: .
J: TRBJ2-1
CDR3: CASSLPLVYEQFF
DNA: TGTGCCAGCAGCTTACCCCTCGTCTATGAGCAGTTCTTC

V: TRBV2
D: .
size: once
J: TRBJ2-1
CDR3: CATTRGGSYNEQFF
DNA: TGTGCCACCACGAGGGGGGGCTCCTACAATGAGCAGTTCTTC

V: TRBV30
D: .
size: .
J: TRBJ2-7
CDR3: CAWSRLGRSYEQYF
DNA: TGTGCCTGGAGCCGGTTGGGTCGGTCCTACGAGCAGTACTTC

V: TRBV6-5
D: .
size: .
J: TRBJ2-5
CDR3: CASSGFMSGAAQYF
DNA: TGTGCCAGCAGTGGGTTCATGTCGGGGGCGGCCCAGTACTTC

V: TRBV13
D: TRBD2
size: .
J: TRBJ2-2
CDR3: CASSRKAGGETGELFF
DNA: TGTGCCAGCAGCAGAAAAGCGGGAGGAGAAACCGGGGAGCTGTTTTTT

V: TRBV5-5
D: .
size: .
J: TRBJ1-5
CDR3: CASSSTGGNQPQHF
DNA: TGTGCCAGCAGCTCGACAGGAGGCAATCAGCCCCAGCATTTT

V: TRBV28
D: TRBD2
size: .
J: TRBJ2-2
CDR3: CASSLVLAGGGELFF
DNA: TGTGCCAGCAGTTTAGTGCTAGCGGGAGGCGGGGAGCTGTTTTTT

V: TRBV7-6
D: TRBD1
size: .
J: TRBJ1-1
CDR3: CASSLAGPGGIMNTEAFF
DNA: TGTGCCAGCAGCTTAGCTGGGCCAGGGGGCATCATGAACACTGAAGCTTTCTTT

V: TRBV4-3
D: .
size: .
J: TRBJ2-7
CDR3: CASSQAGGTGYEQYF
DNA: TGCGCCAGCAGCCAAGCAGGTGGGACCGGCTACGAGCAGTACTTC

V: TRBV27
D: .
size: .
J: TRBJ2-1
CDR3: CASSLQPPSAQPYNEQFF
DNA: TGTGCCAGCAGCCTACAACCCCCAAGCGCGCAGCCTTACAATGAGCAGTTCTTC